This TCR beta chain came from a study of T cell responses to AZD1222 COVID-19 vaccine. CDR3 length equals 16 residues. Germline values: CDR1 LNHDA, CDR2 SQIVND (reference sequence). V lost 2 bases and J 4 bases, leaving 16 bases between the germline ends. As to this clone: What it binds is unknown.

Clones were read by immunoSEQ multiplex PCR, and TCRdb kept only the in-frame ones, dropping some. The table records about 88,000 clones, about nine tenths of them present only once. The study's findings and limits: Seropositive at baseline were only six AZD1222 recipients. Scientists sampled the repertoires only once the peak T cell response had passed. It should be noted that donors were predominantly white British and more often female, and clonal diversity was possibly underestimated.

The clonotype originates from an adult in good health. The chain carries TRBV19 and TRBJ2-3, with D perhaps given as TRBD1 or TRBD2 (5 bases each). This specimen consisted of peripheral blood, obtained on day 0 of AZD1222 vaccination. CDR3 in amino acids: CASSIYRDASADTQYF. The CDR3 coding sequence is TGTGCCAGTAGTATATACCGGGACGCTTCGGCAGATACGCAGTATTTT.